The present T cell receptor (beta chain) was sequenced within a study of T cells expressing NK-cell markers. Study context: The authors derived TCR beta repertoires from sorted CD3+CD56+NKG2C+, CD3+CD56+NKG2C- and CD3+CD56-NKG2C+ T cells.

TCRdb reprocessed the 5' RACE reads and reports one entry per CDR3 protein, with no DNA. The sample's table shows about 450,000 distinct CDR3 sequences. CDR1 is DFQATT and CDR2 is SNEGSKA in the germline V gene (reference sequence). This CDR3 is built from 12 residues. The sample consisted of blood T cells: a sorted CD56 or NKG2C T cell subset, CD4+ or CD8+ T cells, or bulk PBMC T cells (not recorded which). The clonotype was recovered from a woman aged 18-69 years in good health. This chain uses TRBV20-1 with TRBJ2-3; TCRdb lists TRBD1, though no DNA is available to test this call. CDR3 region: CSPWGRGDTQYF.